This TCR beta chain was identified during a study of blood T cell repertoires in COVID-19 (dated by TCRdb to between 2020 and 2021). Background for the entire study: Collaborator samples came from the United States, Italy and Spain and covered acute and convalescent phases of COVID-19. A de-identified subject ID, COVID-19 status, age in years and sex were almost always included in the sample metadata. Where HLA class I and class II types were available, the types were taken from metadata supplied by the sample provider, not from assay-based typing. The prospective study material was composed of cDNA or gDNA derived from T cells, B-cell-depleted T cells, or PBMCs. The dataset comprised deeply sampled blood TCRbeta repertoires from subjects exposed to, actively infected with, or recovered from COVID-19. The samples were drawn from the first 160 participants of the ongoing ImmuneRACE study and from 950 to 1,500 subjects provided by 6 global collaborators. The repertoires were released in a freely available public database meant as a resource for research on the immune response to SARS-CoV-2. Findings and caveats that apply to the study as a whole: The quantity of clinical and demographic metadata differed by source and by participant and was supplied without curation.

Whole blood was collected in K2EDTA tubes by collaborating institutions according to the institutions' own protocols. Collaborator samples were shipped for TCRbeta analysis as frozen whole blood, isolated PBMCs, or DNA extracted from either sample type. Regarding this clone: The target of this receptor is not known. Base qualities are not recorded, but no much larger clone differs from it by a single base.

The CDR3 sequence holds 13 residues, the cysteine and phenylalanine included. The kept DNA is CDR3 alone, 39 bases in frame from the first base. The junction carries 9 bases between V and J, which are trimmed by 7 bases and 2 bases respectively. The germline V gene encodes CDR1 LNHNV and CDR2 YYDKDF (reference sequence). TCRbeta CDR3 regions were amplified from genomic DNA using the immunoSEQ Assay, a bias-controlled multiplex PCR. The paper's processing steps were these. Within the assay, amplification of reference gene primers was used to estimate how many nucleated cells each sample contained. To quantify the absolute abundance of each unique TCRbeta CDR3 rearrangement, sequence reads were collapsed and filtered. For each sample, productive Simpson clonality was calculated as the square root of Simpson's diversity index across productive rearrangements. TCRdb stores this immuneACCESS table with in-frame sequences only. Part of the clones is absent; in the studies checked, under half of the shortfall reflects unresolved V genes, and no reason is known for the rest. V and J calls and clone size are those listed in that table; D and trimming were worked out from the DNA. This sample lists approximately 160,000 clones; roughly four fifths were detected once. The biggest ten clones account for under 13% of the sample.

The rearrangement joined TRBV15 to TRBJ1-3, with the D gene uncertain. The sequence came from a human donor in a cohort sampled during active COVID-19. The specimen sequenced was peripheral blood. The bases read TGTGCCACCACCGAGCTAGCTGGAAACACCATATATTTT. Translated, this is CATTELAGNTIYF. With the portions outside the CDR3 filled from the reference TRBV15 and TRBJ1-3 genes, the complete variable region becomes DAMVIQNPRYQVTQFGKPVTLSCSQTLNHNVMYWYQQKSSQAPKLLFHYYDKDFNNEADTPDNFQSRRPNTSFCFLDIRSPGLGDTAMYLCATTELAGNTIYFGEGSWLTVV.